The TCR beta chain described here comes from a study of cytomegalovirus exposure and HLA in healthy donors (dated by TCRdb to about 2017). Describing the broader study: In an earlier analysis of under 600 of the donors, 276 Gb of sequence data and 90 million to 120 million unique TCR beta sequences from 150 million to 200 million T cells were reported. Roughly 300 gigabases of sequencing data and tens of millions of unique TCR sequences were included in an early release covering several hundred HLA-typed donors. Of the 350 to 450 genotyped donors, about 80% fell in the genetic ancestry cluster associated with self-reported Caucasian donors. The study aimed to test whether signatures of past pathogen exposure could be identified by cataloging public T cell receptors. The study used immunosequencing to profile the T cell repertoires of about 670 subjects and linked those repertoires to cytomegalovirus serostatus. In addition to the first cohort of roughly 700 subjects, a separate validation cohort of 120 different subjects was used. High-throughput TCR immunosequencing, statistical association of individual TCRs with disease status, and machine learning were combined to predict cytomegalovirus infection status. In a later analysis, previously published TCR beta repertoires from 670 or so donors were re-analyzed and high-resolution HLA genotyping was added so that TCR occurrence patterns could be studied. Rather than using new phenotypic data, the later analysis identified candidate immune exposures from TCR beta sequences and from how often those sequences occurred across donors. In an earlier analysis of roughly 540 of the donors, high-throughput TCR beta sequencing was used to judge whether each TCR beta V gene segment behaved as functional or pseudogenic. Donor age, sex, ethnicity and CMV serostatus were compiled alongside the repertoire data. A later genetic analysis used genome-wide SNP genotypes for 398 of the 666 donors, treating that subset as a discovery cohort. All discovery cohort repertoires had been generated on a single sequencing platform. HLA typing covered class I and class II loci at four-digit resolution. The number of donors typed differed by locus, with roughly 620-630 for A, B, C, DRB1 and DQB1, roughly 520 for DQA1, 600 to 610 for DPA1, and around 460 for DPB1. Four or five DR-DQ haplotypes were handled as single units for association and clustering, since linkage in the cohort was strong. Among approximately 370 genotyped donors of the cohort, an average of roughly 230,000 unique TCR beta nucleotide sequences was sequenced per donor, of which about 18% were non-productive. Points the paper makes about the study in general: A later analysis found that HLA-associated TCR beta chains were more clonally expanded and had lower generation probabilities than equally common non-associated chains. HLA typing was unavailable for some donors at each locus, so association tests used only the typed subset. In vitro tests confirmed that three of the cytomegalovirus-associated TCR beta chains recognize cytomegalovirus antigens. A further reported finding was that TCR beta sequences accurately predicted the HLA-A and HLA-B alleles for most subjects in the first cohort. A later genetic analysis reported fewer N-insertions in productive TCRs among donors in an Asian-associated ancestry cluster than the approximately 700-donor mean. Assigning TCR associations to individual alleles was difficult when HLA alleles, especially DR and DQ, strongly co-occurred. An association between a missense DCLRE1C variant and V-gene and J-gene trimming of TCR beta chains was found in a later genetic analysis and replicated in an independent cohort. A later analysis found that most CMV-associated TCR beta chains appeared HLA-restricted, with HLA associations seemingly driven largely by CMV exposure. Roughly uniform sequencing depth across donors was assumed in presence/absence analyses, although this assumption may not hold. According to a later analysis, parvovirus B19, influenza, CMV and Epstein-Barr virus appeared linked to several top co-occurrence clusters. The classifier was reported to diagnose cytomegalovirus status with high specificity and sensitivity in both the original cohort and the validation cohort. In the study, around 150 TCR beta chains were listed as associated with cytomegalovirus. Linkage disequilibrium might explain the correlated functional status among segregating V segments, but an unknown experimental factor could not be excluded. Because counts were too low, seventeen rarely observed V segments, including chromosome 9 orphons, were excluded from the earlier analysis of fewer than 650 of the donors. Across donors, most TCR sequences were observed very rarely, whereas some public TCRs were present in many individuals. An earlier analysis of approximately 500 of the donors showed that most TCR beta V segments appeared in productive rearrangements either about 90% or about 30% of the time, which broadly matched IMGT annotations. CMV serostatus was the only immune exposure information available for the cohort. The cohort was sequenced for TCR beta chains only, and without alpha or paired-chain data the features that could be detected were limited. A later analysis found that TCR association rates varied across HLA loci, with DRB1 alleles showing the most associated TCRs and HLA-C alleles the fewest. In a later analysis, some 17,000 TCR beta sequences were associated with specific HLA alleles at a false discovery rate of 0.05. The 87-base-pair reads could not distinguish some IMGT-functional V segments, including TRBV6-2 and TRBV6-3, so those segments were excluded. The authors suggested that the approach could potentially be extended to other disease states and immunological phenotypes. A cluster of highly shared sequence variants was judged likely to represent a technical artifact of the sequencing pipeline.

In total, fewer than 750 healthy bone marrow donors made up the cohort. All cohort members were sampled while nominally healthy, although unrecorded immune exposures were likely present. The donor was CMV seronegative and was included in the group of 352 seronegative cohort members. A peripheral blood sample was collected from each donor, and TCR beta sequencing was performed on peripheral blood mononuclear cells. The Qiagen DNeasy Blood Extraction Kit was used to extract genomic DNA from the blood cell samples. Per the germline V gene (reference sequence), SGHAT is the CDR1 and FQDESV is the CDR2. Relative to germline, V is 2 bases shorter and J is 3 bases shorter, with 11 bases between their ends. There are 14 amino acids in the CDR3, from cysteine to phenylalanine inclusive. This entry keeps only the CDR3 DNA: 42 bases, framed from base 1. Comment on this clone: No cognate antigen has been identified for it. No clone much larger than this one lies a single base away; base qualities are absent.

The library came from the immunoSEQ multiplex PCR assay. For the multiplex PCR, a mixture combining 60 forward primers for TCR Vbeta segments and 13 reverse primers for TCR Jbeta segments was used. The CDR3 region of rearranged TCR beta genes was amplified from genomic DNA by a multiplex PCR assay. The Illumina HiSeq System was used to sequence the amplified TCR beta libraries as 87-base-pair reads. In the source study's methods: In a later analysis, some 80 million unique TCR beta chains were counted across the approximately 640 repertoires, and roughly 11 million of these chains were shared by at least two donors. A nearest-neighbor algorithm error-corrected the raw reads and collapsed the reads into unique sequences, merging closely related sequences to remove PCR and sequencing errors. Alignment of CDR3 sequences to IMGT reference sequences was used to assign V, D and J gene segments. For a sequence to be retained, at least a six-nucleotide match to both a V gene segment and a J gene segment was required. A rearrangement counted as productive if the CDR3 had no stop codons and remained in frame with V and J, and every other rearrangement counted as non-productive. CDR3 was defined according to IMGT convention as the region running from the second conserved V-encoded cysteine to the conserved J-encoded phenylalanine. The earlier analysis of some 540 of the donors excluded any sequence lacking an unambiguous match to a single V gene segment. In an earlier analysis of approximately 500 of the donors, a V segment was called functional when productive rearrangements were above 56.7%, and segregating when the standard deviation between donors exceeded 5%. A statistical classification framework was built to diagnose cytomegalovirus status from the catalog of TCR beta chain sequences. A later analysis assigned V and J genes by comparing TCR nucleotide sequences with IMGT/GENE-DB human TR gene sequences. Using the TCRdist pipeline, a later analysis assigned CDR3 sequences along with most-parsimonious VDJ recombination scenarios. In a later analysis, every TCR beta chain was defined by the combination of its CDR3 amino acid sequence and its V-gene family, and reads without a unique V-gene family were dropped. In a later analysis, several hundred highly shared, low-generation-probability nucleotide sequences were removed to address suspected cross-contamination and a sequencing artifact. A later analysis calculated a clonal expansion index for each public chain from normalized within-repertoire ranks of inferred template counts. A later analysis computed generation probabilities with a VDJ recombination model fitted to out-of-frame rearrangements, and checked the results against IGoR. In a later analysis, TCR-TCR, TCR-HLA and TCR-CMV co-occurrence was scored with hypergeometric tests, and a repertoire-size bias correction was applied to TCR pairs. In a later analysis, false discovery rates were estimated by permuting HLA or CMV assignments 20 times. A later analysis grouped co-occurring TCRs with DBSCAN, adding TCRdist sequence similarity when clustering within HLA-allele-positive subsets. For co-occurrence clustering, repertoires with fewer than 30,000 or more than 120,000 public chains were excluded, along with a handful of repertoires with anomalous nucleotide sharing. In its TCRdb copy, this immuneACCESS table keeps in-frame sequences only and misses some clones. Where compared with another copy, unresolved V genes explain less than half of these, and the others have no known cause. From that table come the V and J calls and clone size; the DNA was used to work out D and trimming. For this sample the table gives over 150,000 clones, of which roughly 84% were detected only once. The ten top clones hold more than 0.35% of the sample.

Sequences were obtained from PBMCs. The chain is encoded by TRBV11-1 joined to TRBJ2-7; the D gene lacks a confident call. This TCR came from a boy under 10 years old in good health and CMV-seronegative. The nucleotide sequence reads TGTGCCAGCAGCTTATCTGGGCACCGCTACGAGCAGTACTTC. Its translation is CASSLSGHRYEQYF.